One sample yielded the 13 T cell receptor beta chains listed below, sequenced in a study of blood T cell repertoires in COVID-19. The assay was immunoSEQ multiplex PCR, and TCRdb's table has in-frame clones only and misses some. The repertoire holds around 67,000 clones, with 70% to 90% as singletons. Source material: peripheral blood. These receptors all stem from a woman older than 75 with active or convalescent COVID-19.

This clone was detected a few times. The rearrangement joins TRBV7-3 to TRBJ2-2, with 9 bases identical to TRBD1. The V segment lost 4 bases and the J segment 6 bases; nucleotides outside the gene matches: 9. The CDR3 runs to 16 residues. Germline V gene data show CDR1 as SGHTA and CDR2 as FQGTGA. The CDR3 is CASSSTGGWSPGELFF. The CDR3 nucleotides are TGTGCCAGCAGCTCTACAGGGGGCTGGTCACCCGGGGAGCTGTTTTTT.

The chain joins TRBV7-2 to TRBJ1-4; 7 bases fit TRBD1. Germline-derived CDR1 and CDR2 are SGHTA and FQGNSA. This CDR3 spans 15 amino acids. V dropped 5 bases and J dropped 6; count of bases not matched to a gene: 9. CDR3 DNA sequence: TGTGCCAGCAGCCCCTCAGGGGGTCTTTATGAAAAACTGTTTTTT. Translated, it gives CASSPSGGLYEKLFF.

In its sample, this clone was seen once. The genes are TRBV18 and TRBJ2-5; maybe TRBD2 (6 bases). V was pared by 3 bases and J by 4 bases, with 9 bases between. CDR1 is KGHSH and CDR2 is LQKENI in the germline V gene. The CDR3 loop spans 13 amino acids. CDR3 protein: CASSPTSAETQYF. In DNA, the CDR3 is TGTGCCAGCTCACCGACTAGTGCAGAGACCCAGTACTTC.

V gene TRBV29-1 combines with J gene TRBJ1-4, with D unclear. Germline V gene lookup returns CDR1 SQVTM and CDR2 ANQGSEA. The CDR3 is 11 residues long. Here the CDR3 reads CTVGNYEKLFF. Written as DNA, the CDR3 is TGCACCGTCGGGAATTATGAAAAACTGTTTTTT.

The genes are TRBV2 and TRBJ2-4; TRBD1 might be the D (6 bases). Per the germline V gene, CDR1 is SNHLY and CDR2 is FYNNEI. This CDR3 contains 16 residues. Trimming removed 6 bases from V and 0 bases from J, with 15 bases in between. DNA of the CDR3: TGTGCCAGCAGCCCAGGGGCAGGAGGAGCCAAAAACATTCAGTACTTC. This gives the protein CASSPGAGGAKNIQYF.

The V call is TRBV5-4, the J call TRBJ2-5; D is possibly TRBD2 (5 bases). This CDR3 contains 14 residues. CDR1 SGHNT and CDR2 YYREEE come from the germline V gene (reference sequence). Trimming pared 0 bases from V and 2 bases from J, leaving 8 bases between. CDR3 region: CASSLGTPQETQYF. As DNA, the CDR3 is TGTGCCAGCAGCTTGGGGACTCCTCAAGAGACCCAGTACTTC.

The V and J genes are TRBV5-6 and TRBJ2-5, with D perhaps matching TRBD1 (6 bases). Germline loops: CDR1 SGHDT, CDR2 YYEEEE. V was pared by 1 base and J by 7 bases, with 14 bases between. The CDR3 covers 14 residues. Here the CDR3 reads CASSLTTGYWTQYF. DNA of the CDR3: TGTGCCAGCAGCTTGACTACAGGGTACTGGACCCAGTACTTC.

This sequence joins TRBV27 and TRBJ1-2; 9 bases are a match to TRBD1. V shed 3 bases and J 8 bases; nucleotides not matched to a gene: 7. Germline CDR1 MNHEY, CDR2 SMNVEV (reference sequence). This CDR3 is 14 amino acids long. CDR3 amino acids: CASSFSTGGRGYTF. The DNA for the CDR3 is TGTGCCAGCAGTTTCTCCACAGGGGGCAGAGGCTACACCTTC.

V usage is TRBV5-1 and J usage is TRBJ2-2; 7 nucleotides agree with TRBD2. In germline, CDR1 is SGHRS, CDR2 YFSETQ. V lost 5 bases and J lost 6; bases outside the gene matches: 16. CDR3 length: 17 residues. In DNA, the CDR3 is TGCGCCAGCAGGGCTTTCACCGGGAGGCACGCTCCCGGGGAGCTGTTTTTT. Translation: CASRAFTGRHAPGELFF.

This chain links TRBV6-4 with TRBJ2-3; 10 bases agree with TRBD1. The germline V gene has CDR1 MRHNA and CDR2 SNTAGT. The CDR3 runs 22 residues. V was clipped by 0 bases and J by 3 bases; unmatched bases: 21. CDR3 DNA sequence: TGTGCCAGCAGTGACTCGTCGGGGCCCGGGGAGGGGACAGGGGACGGAACAGATACGCAGTATTTT. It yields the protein CASSDSSGPGEGTGDGTDTQYF.

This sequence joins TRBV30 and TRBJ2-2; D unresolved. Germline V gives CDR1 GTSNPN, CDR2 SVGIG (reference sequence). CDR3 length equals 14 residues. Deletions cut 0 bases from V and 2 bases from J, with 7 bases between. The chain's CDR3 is CAWSVNLNTGELFF. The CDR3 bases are TGTGCCTGGAGTGTCAACCTAAACACCGGGGAGCTGTTTTTT. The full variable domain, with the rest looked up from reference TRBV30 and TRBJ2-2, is SQTIHQWPATLVQPVGSPLSLECTVEGTSNPNLYWYRQAAGRGLQLLFYSVGIGQISSEVPQNLSASRPQDRQFILSSKKLLLSDSGFYLCAWSVNLNTGELFFGEGSRLTVL.

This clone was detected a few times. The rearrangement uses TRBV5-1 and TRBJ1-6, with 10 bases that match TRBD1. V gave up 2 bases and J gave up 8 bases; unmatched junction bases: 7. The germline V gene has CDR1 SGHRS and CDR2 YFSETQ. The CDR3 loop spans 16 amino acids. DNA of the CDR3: TGCGCCAGCAGCTTTATACCCGGGACAGGGGATTCACCCCTCCACTTT. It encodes CASSFIPGTGDSPLHF.

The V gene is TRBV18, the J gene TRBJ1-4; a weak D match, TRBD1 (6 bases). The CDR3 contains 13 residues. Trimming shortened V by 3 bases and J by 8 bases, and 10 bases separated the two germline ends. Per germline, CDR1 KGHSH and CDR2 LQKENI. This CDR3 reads CASSPQGQEKLFF. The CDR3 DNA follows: TGTGCCAGCTCACCTCAGGGACAAGAAAAACTGTTTTTT.